The clone carrying this TCR beta chain was observed a single time. Antigen: not known. The data originate from a study of blood T cells in healthy people across ages. General study points: PBMCs went unsorted, and a conclusive naive versus antigen-experienced comparison was therefore prevented. Underestimates were what the diversity estimates from one million T cells were considered to be. Roughly linear age-related decline in beta diversity appeared, significant by age 40.

Roughly 9.2 milliliters of peripheral blood were drawn from each donor into EDTA-treated tubes. A second PCR, run for roughly 7 to 12 cycles, used a sample-barcoded 5' primer plus a J-beta primer mix. TCRdb processed the 5' RACE reads anew with MiXCR; each CDR3 protein has one entry. The sample lists some 1,500,000 distinct CDR3 sequences, approximately 43% occurring once. Trimming stripped 3 bases from V and 1 base from J, with 10 bases between. The CDR3 length is 14 residues. Per germline, CDR1 SGHDT and CDR2 YYEEEE. V usage is TRBV5-6 and J usage is TRBJ1-1; D unclear. The TCR was taken from a woman aged 18-35 years in good health. The sample was blood. The DNA for the CDR3 is TGTGCCAGCAGCTGGCCGGGTGGGAACACTGAAGCTTTCTTT. Its translation is CASSWPGGNTEAFF.